Sequencing of this T cell receptor (beta chain) was carried out in a study of shared clonotypes between healthy human individuals. Study-level findings and limits: Tissues were not sampled, only blood, and their repertoires likely differ. It was the non-shared clonotypes that had lower generation probabilities than clonotypes shared by all four donors.

Germline-derived CDR1 and CDR2 are SGHAT and FQNNGV. Trimming cost V 3 bases and J 8 bases; bases outside gene matches: 7. The CDR3 is 15 residues long. About this clone: Its specificity is not known.

Method: immunoSEQ multiplex PCR; TCRdb's copy keeps in-frame clones and lacks some. The table lists 2 million to 2.5 million clones, approximately 94% of them singletons, with under 2% in the top ten. Naive CD8 cells, CD45RO-negative and positively selected for CCR7, excluded terminally differentiated effector memory CD45RA+ cells. Material: naive CD8+ T cells from PBMCs. The chain joins TRBV11-2 to TRBJ2-1; 10 nucleotides match TRBD2. The receptor was derived from a young man in good health. Some clones in this sample may be carry-over from other donors' samples. CDR3 nucleotides: TGTGCCAGCAGCTTTAAACTAGCGGGACCCGATGAGCAGTTCTTC. This encodes CASSFKLAGPDEQFF. The full variable domain, with the rest looked up from reference TRBV11-2 and TRBJ2-1, is EAGVAQSPRYKIIEKRQSVAFWCNPISGHATLYWYQQILGQGPKLLIQFQNNGVVDDSQLPKDRFSAERLKGVDSTLKIQPAKLEDSAVYLCASSFKLAGPDEQFFGPGTRLTVL.